The 28 T cell receptor beta chains listed next were all sequenced from one sample in a study of T cell repertoires in aging, cancer and after chemotherapy. A mixed TRB-A/B primer pool amplified rearranged TRB by multiplex touch-down PCR. One entry per CDR3 protein, called by TCRdb with MiXCR from the multiplex PCR reads. This sample yields roughly 6,600 distinct CDR3 sequences, of which 21% are seen a single time; roughly 2.7% belongs to the top ten. The template was genomic DNA from peripheral blood, not RNA. Sequenced material: blood. Receptors originate from a human donor with a blood cancer.

This clonotype is deemed medium-sized. V and J are TRBV6-1 and TRBJ2-3, with D possibly matching TRBD2 (5 bases). This CDR3 contains 15 residues. CDR1 and CDR2 (germline): MNHNS, SASEGT. The V and J ends lost 7 bases and 0 bases respectively, with 14 bases between them. The CDR3 nucleotides are TGTGCCAGCAACGAGCGGCCCTATAGCACAGATACGCAGTATTTT. This codes for CASNERPYSTDTQYF.

The chain joins TRBV6-5 to TRBJ2-7; weak D call: TRBD1 (6 bases). Germline V gives CDR1 MNHEY, CDR2 SVGAGI. Trimming stripped 6 bases from V and 2 bases from J, with 17 bases between. The CDR3 has 15 amino acids. The chain's CDR3 is CASRPVGALTYEQYF. The CDR3 DNA reads TGTGCCAGCAGGCCGGTGGGGGCCCTTACCTACGAGCAGTACTTC.

Relative to its sample, this clonotype is medium-sized. The J gene is TRBJ1-5, the V gene TRBV6-6; 7 positions agree with TRBD1. The length of the CDR3 is 19 residues. Losses at the gene ends were 8 bases for V and 0 bases for J; bases not matched to a gene: 19. CDR1 is MNHNY and CDR2 is SVGAGI in the germline V gene (reference sequence). CDR3 bases: TGTGCCAGCCGAGCGACGCTGTCGGACAGGACCTCTAGCAATCAGCCCCAGCATTTT. This sequence encodes CASRATLSDRTSSNQPQHF.

The CDR3 sequence: CASSLRTANTGELFF. The CDR3, as DNA: TGTGCCAGCAGCTTACGGACAGCGAACACCGGGGAGCTGTTTTTT. This chain joins TRBV7-2 and TRBJ2-2; D is perhaps TRBD1 (6 bases). The germline gives CDR1 SGHTA, CDR2 FQGNSA. The CDR3 is 15 residues long. V was shortened by 2 bases and J by 0 bases, with 7 bases between the two germline ends.

The chain joins TRBV5-4 to TRBJ1-1; a weak D match, TRBD1 (6 bases). Trimming removed 4 bases at V and 0 bases at J, with 10 bases between. The CDR3 consists of 14 residues. Germline-derived CDR1 and CDR2 are SGHNT and YYREEE (reference sequence). This CDR3 is CASSLGQMNTEAFF. The DNA of the CDR3 is TGTGCCAGCAGCCTCGGACAGATGAACACTGAAGCTTTCTTT.

By sample fraction, this clonotype is medium-sized (0.01 to 0.1%). The chain recombines TRBV11-1 with TRBJ2-1, with D perhaps assigned TRBD1 or TRBD2 (5 bases each). The CDR3 extends over 15 amino acids. Trimming cost V 7 bases and J 9 bases, with 22 bases left between them. Germline V gives CDR1 SGHAT, CDR2 FQDESV (reference sequence). CDR3 amino acids: CASNSGAGSSGEQFF. In DNA form, the CDR3 reads TGTGCCAGCAACTCCGGGGCAGGGTCTTCCGGTGAGCAGTTCTTC. Together with reference TRBV11-1 and TRBJ2-1, the CDR3 gives the full variable domain: EAEVAQSPRYKITEKSQAVAFWCDPISGHATLYWYRQILGQGPELLVQFQDESVVDDSQLPKDRFSAERLKGVDSTLKIQPAELGDSAMYLCASNSGAGSSGEQFFGPGTRLTVL.

The chain combines TRBV9 with TRBJ2-1; D gene unclear. The germline V and J ends were trimmed by 0 bases and 8 bases, with 9 bases remaining between them. Germline lookup yields CDR1 SGDLS and CDR2 YYNGEE. There are 13 residues in the CDR3. The DNA of the CDR3 is TGTGCCAGCAGCGTAGCACCGCCGGATGAGCAGTTCTTC. Translated: CASSVAPPDEQFF. The full variable domain, in which reference TRBV9 and TRBJ2-1 provide the parts outside the CDR3, is DSGVTQTPKHLITATGQRVTLRCSPRSGDLSVYWYQQSLDQGLQFLIQYYNGEERAKGNILERFSAQQFPDLHSELNLSSLELGDSALYFCASSVAPPDEQFFGPGTRLTVL.

The V gene is TRBV28, the J gene TRBJ2-2; no reliable D call. Germline assignment: CDR1 MDHEN and CDR2 SYDVKM. This CDR3 contains 13 residues. V was cut by 4 bases and J by 6 bases, with 9 bases left in between. Written as DNA, the CDR3 is TGTGCCAGCAGTTCGTTACGCCCCGGGGAGCTGTTTTTT. It encodes CASSSLRPGELFF.

The gene calls are TRBV5-5 and TRBJ2-7; TRBD2 matches at 11 bases. Germline lookup yields CDR1 SGHKS and CDR2 YYEKEE (reference sequence). The trim removed 1 base at V and 0 bases at J, leaving 6 bases unmatched. The CDR3 extends over 17 amino acids. The CDR3 protein is CASSLSRLAGNSYEQYF. In DNA form, the CDR3 reads TGTGCCAGCAGCTTGTCTCGACTAGCGGGAAACTCCTACGAGCAGTACTTC.

The chain is built from TRBV28 and TRBJ2-4; D not resolved. Germline-derived CDR1 and CDR2 are MDHEN and SYDVKM. Trimming removed 6 bases at V and 10 bases at J, with 13 bases between. This CDR3 region has 12 residues. The CDR3 here is CASSLFGSIQYF. The CDR3 DNA follows: TGTGCCAGCAGCCTATTTGGGTCTATTCAGTACTTC.

This clonotype is medium-sized. The V gene is TRBV5-4, the J gene TRBJ2-1, with TRBD2 matching over 12 bases. V trimming: 3 bases; J trimming: 4 bases; junction bases outside the gene matches: 2. Germline CDR1 SGHNT, CDR2 YYREEE (reference sequence). CDR3 length: 15 residues. The CDR3 sequence: CASSSLAGGYNEQFF. The CDR3 bases are TGTGCCAGCAGCTCCCTAGCGGGAGGGTACAATGAGCAGTTCTTC.

This clonotype has only a few counts. The chain combines TRBV20-1 with TRBJ2-7; D might be TRBD1 (5 bases). Germline assignment: CDR1 DFQATT and CDR2 SNEGSKA (reference sequence). V shed 5 bases and J shed 2 bases, with 10 bases lying between them. The CDR3 runs 12 residues. The DNA of the CDR3 is TGCAGTGCTTCGGACAAAACCTACGAGCAGTACTTC. Its protein product is CSASDKTYEQYF.

This clonotype was seen more than once but under ten times. V and J are TRBV11-2 and TRBJ2-3; 11 bases map to TRBD2. Germline V gives CDR1 SGHAT, CDR2 FQNNGV. CDR3 length: 17 residues. V was clipped by 2 bases and J by 2 bases; unmatched bases: 6. The CDR3 DNA reads TGTGCCAGCAGCTTACCAGTAGCGGGGGGGGACACAGATACGCAGTATTTT. Amino acids: CASSLPVAGGDTDTQYF.

Relative to its sample, this clonotype is medium-sized. CDR3 sequence reads: CSAGTGSETQYF. The CDR3 DNA follows: TGCAGTGCAGGTACCGGGAGCGAGACCCAGTACTTC. The rearrangement links TRBV20-1 to TRBJ2-5; TRBD2 is a possible D gene (6 bases). From germline, CDR1 is DFQATT and CDR2 SNEGSKA (reference sequence). The CDR3 runs to 12 residues. The germline V and J ends were trimmed by 6 bases and 5 bases, with 13 bases remaining between them.

This chain connects TRBV6-9 to TRBJ2-1; 10 positions match TRBD2. The CDR3 loop spans 14 amino acids. CDR1 is MNHGY and CDR2 is SVAAGI in the germline V gene. J lost 7 bases, V lost 10 bases, and 10 bases had no gene match. The CDR3, as DNA: TGTGCCAATAATATTAGCGGGGGGAGAAATGAGCAGTTCTTC. Translating gives CANNISGGRNEQFF.

The chain has TRBV14 and TRBJ1-1; unclear D gene. This CDR3 has 13 amino acids. Germline V gene lookup returns CDR1 SGHDN and CDR2 FVKESK. Between the trimmed V and J ends, which lost 5 bases and 4 bases, there was a span of 11 bases. The CDR3 here is CASSGQSITEAFF. The CDR3 nucleotides read TGTGCCAGCAGCGGGCAGAGCATCACTGAAGCTTTCTTT.

The chain carries TRBV20-1 and TRBJ1-2; TRBD1 aligns across 7 bases. CDR1 and CDR2 (germline): DFQATT, SNEGSKA (reference sequence). The CDR3 is made up of 13 amino acids. V shed 6 bases and J 3 bases; nucleotides not matched to a gene: 7. The CDR3 protein is CSATHGTDYGYTF. As DNA, the CDR3 is TGCAGTGCCACCCACGGGACAGACTATGGCTACACCTTC.

The chain recombines TRBV4-3 with TRBJ2-7; D is possibly TRBD2 (6 bases). V shed 1 base and J shed 7 bases, with 20 bases lying between them. CDR1 and CDR2 from the germline V gene are LGHNA and YSLEER. CDR3 size: 16 residues. The CDR3 region is CASSQVYSGLFSEQYF. CDR3 bases: TGCGCCAGCAGCCAAGTTTACAGCGGGTTATTTTCGGAGCAGTACTTC.

As for this clonotype: This may arise from a read error, as a much more abundant clone is one base away. V gene TRBV29-1 combines with J gene TRBJ1-1; D gene unclear. The germline V gene has CDR1 SQVTM and CDR2 ANQGSEA. Trimming left V 4 bases short and J 4 bases short, with 10 bases between. This CDR3 has 12 residues. DNA of the CDR3: TGCAGCGTTGGCAAAGAGGGCACTGAAGCTTTCTTT. Its translation is CSVGKEGTEAFF.

V usage is TRBV10-3 and J usage is TRBJ2-7; D call uncertain. Per germline, CDR1 ENHRY and CDR2 SYGVKD. This CDR3 has 16 amino acids. V lost 0 bases and J 0 bases, leaving 12 bases between the germline ends. The CDR3 nucleotides are TGTGCCATCAGTGAGTCAATCGGGTTTTCCTCCTACGAGCAGTACTTC. This translates into CAISESIGFSSYEQYF.

By share, this clonotype ranks as medium-sized. The chain links TRBV5-1 to TRBJ2-1, with a possible D match to TRBD1 (6 bases). CDR3 length: 13 amino acids. V was shortened by 5 bases and J by 4 bases, with 10 bases between the two germline ends. Per germline, CDR1 SGHRS and CDR2 YFSETQ. The CDR3 nucleotides read TGCGCCAGCAGGGACAGCCCGTACAATGAGCAGTTCTTC. Translating it yields CASRDSPYNEQFF.

This clonotype occurred a few times. The rearrangement links TRBV7-2 to TRBJ1-3, with D possibly being TRBD1 (5 bases). Trimming cost V 4 bases and J 4 bases, with 14 bases left between them. Germline V gene data show CDR1 as SGHTA and CDR2 as FQGNSA. The CDR3 covers 15 residues. CDR3 amino acids: CASSSQGAGGNTIYF. The CDR3 bases are TGTGCCAGCAGCTCTCAGGGCGCGGGGGGAAACACCATATATTTT.

This clonotype counts as medium-sized. The rearrangement links TRBV27 to TRBJ2-7; TRBD2 aligns across 11 bases. Germline assignment: CDR1 MNHEY and CDR2 SMNVEV (reference sequence). This CDR3 comprises 16 residues. J was trimmed by 0 bases and V by 4 bases; bases with no gene match: 5. CDR3 DNA sequence: TGTGCCAGCAGTTCGACTAGCGGGGTGGGCTCCTACGAGCAGTACTTC. Translated, it gives CASSSTSGVGSYEQYF.

This clonotype is medium-sized (0.01 to 0.1%) by share. The chain employs TRBV6-5 and TRBJ2-3; D unclear. The CDR3 has 14 residues. Germline CDR1 and CDR2: MNHEY and SVGAGI. Trimming left V 6 bases short and J 6 bases short, with 16 bases between. CDR3 coding DNA: TGTGCCAGCAGATTTCAGGACGGGTTTGATACGCAGTATTTT. Residues: CASRFQDGFDTQYF.

The rearrangement links TRBV2 to TRBJ2-3; the D is unclear. Germline assignment: CDR1 SNHLY and CDR2 FYNNEI. V lost 1 base and J 4 bases, leaving 9 bases between the germline ends. This CDR3 comprises 14 residues. CDR3 sequence: CASSEDRSADTQYF. The CDR3 nucleotides read TGTGCCAGCAGTGAAGATCGATCTGCAGATACGCAGTATTTT.

This clonotype qualifies as medium-sized. The J gene is TRBJ1-3, the V gene TRBV12-3 or TRBV12-4, with 7 bases lining up with TRBD1. V trimming: 8 bases; J trimming: 7 bases; junction bases outside the gene matches: 8. The CDR3 spans 13 residues. The CDR3 bases are TGTGCCAGCCAGGGGGGCCAGCTGAACACCATATATTTT. Protein: CASQGGQLNTIYF.

The V gene is TRBV6-1, the J gene TRBJ1-1; perhaps TRBD1 as D (6 bases). This CDR3 contains 17 residues. Germline V gene data show CDR1 as MNHNS and CDR2 as SASEGT. V lost 6 bases and J 0 bases, leaving 20 bases between the germline ends. CDR3 nucleotide sequence: TGTGCCAGCAGGCCCAAACGGGGGGGCGTAATGAACACTGAAGCTTTCTTT. This codes for CASRPKRGGVMNTEAFF.

This clonotype was seen a few times. The V and J genes are TRBV24-1 and TRBJ1-1, with a possible D match to TRBD1 (6 bases). Germline values: CDR1 KGHDR, CDR2 SFDVKD. V shed 2 bases and J shed 4 bases, with 13 bases lying between them. The CDR3 has 15 amino acids. The CDR3, as DNA: TGTGCCACCAGTGATTCGGGGTTAGGGGGCACTGAAGCTTTCTTT. As protein: CATSDSGLGGTEAFF.